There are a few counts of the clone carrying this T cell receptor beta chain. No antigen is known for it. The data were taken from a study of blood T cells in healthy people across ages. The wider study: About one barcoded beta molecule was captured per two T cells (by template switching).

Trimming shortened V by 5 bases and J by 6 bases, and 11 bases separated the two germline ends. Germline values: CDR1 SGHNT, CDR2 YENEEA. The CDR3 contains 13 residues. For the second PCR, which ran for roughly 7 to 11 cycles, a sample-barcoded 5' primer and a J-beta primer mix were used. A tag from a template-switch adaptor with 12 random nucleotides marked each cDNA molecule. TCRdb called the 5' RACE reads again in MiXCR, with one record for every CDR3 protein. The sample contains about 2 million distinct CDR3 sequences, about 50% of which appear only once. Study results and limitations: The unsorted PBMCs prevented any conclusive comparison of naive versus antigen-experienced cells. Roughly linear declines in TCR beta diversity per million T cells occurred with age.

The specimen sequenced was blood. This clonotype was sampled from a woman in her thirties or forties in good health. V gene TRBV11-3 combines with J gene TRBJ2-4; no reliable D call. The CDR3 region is CASSRSGLNIQYF. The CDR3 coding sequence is TGTGCCAGCAGCCGTTCCGGCCTAAACATTCAGTACTTC.